Listed below are T cell receptor beta chains from one sample, sequenced in a study of T cell responses to AZD1222 COVID-19 vaccine. Repertoires were generated with immunoSEQ multiplex PCR, while TCRdb's copy carries only in-frame clones and drops some. The data contain roughly 150,000 clones, roughly 92% of them seen just once; the ten biggest clones take up approximately 4.8%. Specimen: peripheral blood, collected 28 days after the second AZD1222 dose. The receptor source for this set is an adult who received the AZD1222 COVID-19 vaccine. Each CDR3 is given with its conserved first and last residue. Each record gives: clone size, D gene, J gene, V gene, CDR3 protein, CDR3 DNA. A D gene is named only where the DNA matches it firmly. Expanded clones get a size class; other rows say once, few or many, or leave the size out.

.	TRBD1	TRBJ2-6	TRBV2	CASIGQGSSGANVLTF	TGTGCCAGCATCGGACAGGGTAGCTCTGGGGCCAACGTCCTGACTTTC
.	.	TRBJ2-1	TRBV12-3/TRBV12-4	CASSLGGVQFF	TGTGCCAGCAGTTTAGGGGGGGTTCAGTTCTTC
.	.	TRBJ2-1	TRBV6-2/TRBV6-3	CASSYLGNEQFF	TGTGCCAGCAGTTACTTGGGGAATGAGCAGTTCTTC
many	.	TRBJ1-4	TRBV6-5	CASARGGEYEKLFF	TGTGCCAGCGCGAGGGGGGGCGAATATGAAAAACTGTTTTTT
.	TRBD2	TRBJ2-5	TRBV19	CASSTGLAAQETQYF	TGTGCCAGTAGTACGGGACTAGCGGCGCAAGAGACCCAGTACTTC
.	.	TRBJ1-2	TRBV27	CASSLSGGGYTF	TGTGCCAGCAGTTTATCAGGGGGTGGCTACACCTTC
.	.	TRBJ2-1	TRBV27	CASSFPGNINEQFF	TGTGCCAGCAGTTTTCCCGGGAATATCAATGAGCAGTTCTTC
.	TRBD1	TRBJ1-5	TRBV27	CASSYGQASNQPQHF	TGTGCCAGCAGTTATGGACAGGCTAGCAATCAGCCCCAGCATTTT
.	TRBD2	TRBJ2-1	TRBV7-8	CASSLGVAGVGEQFF	TGTGCCAGCAGCTTAGGGGTAGCGGGAGTCGGTGAGCAGTTCTTC
.	TRBD2	TRBJ2-1	TRBV3-1/TRBV3-2	CASSFRLAGSSYNEQFF	TGTGCCAGCAGCTTCCGACTAGCGGGGAGCTCCTACAATGAGCAGTTCTTC
.	.	TRBJ1-1	TRBV7-9	CASSLYEGMNTEAFF	TGTGCCAGCAGCTTATATGAAGGCATGAACACTGAAGCTTTCTTT
.	.	TRBJ1-2	TRBV7-9	CASSPMNDYGYTF	TGTGCCAGCAGTCCAATGAACGACTATGGCTACACCTTC
.	.	TRBJ1-2	TRBV2	CASTPLPQGADGYTF	TGTGCCAGCACTCCATTACCCCAGGGAGCGGATGGCTACACCTTC
.	TRBD2	TRBJ2-1	TRBV15	CATSRDHIGNRLAGGPNEQFF	TGTGCCACCAGCAGAGACCACATCGGCAACCGACTAGCGGGAGGGCCAAATGAGCAGTTCTTC
.	.	TRBJ1-6	TRBV27	CASSGTVSYNSPLHF	TGTGCCAGCAGTGGGACGGTGAGCTATAATTCACCCCTCCACTTT
.	TRBD1	TRBJ1-1	TRBV28	CASSRDRVSTEAFF	TGTGCCAGCAGCAGAGACAGGGTAAGCACTGAAGCTTTCTTT
.	.	TRBJ2-3	TRBV2	CASGGGEMMYF	TGTGCCAGCGGAGGGGGTGAAATGATGTATTTT
.	.	TRBJ2-7	TRBV29-1	CSATAGTDLEQYF	TGCAGCGCAACAGCCGGGACTGACCTCGAGCAGTACTTC
.	.	TRBJ2-3	TRBV9	CASSVGLHTDTQYF	TGTGCCAGCAGCGTAGGGCTCCACACAGATACGCAGTATTTT
once	.	TRBJ2-2	TRBV4-2	CASSQESLSGTNTGELFF	TGTGCCAGCAGCCAAGAAAGCCTAAGCGGGACAAACACCGGGGAGCTGTTTTTT
.	.	TRBJ2-2	TRBV6-1	CASSEVGNTGELFF	TGTGCCAGCAGTGAAGTGGGCAACACCGGGGAGCTGTTTTTT
.	TRBD2	TRBJ2-7	TRBV7-2	CASSLGTSGIYEQYF	TGTGCCAGCAGCTTAGGGACTAGCGGGATCTACGAGCAGTACTTC
.	.	TRBJ1-1	TRBV30	CAWSTGFVFEAFF	TGTGCCTGGAGTACGGGCTTTGTATTTGAAGCTTTCTTT
.	.	TRBJ2-3	TRBV30	CASQTGSQADTQYF	TGTGCCTCCCAAACCGGGAGCCAGGCAGATACGCAGTATTTT
.	.	TRBJ2-7	TRBV7-8	CASSLGLFYPYEQYF	TGTGCCAGCAGCCTAGGACTTTTTTACCCCTACGAGCAGTACTTC
.	.	TRBJ1-1	TRBV28	CASSLGQGNTEAFF	TGTGCCAGCAGTTTAGGGCAGGGGAACACTGAAGCTTTCTTT
.	TRBD2	TRBJ2-5	TRBV13	CASSSAMGLAGQETQYF	TGTGCCAGCAGCTCAGCAATGGGACTAGCGGGACAAGAGACCCAGTACTTC
.	TRBD1	TRBJ2-3	TRBV28	CASANRDRVLYF	TGTGCCAGCGCCAACCGGGACAGGGTTTTGTATTTT
once	.	TRBJ1-4	TRBV30	CAWSGGSLNEKLFF	TGTGCCTGGAGTGGGGGCAGTCTGAATGAAAAACTGTTTTTT
.	.	TRBJ1-6	TRBV18	CASSPPGWNSPLHF	TGTGCCAGCTCACCACCAGGGTGGAATTCACCCCTCCACTTT
once	TRBD1	TRBJ1-2	TRBV19	CASRTGGEGYTF	TGTGCCAGCCGAACAGGGGGTGAGGGCTACACCTTC
few	TRBD2	TRBJ2-7	TRBV10-1	CASSAGVHEQYF	TGCGCCAGCTCCGCGGGGGTACACGAGCAGTACTTC
.	TRBD2	TRBJ2-5	TRBV5-1	CASRLAVRETQYF	TGCGCTAGTCGACTAGCAGTAAGAGAGACCCAGTACTTC
once	.	TRBJ2-1	TRBV2	CASREAQGSYNEQFF	TGTGCCAGCAGAGAAGCGCAGGGGTCCTACAATGAGCAGTTCTTC
.	.	TRBJ2-1	TRBV2	CASTYNEQFF	TGTGCCAGCACCTACAATGAGCAGTTCTTC
.	.	TRBJ1-4	TRBV12-3/TRBV12-4	CASVQGIDEKLFF	TGTGCCAGCGTACAGGGAATCGATGAAAAACTGTTTTTT
.	TRBD2	TRBJ2-1	TRBV19	CASSMGTTYNEQFF	TGTGCCAGTAGTATGGGGACTACCTACAATGAGCAGTTCTTC
.	TRBD2	TRBJ2-1	TRBV10-3	CAISESKGRPSGSTYNEQFF	TGTGCCATCAGTGAGTCGAAGGGGAGACCCAGCGGGAGCACTTACAATGAGCAGTTCTTC
.	TRBD2	TRBJ2-7	TRBV23-1	CASSQLGGGPLAGARSYEQYF	TGCGCCAGCAGTCAACTTGGGGGGGGTCCCCTAGCGGGAGCTAGGTCCTACGAGCAGTACTTC
.	.	TRBJ2-1	TRBV10-3	CAISESFAGYEQFF	TGTGCCATCAGTGAGTCGTTCGCAGGGTATGAGCAGTTCTTC
once	TRBD1	TRBJ2-7	TRBV27	CASSLSGGDREDEQYF	TGTGCCAGCAGTTTATCGGGGGGGGACAGGGAGGACGAGCAGTACTTC
.	.	TRBJ2-2	TRBV21-1	CASAFLPPTGELFF	TGTGCCAGCGCCTTTCTGCCTCCCACCGGGGAGCTGTTTTTT
.	.	TRBJ1-2	TRBV6-5	CASATQTNYGYTF	TGTGCCAGCGCAACACAGACTAACTATGGCTACACCTTC
few	TRBD1	TRBJ1-5	TRBV19	CASSIRTGSNQPQHF	TGTGCCAGTAGTATAAGGACAGGTAGCAATCAGCCCCAGCATTTT
.	TRBD2	TRBJ2-7	TRBV29-1	CSVARGLAGGPQSYEQYF	TGCAGCGTTGCCCGAGGGCTAGCGGGAGGGCCTCAGTCCTACGAGCAGTACTTC
.	TRBD2	TRBJ2-7	TRBV19	CASSSRLAVTSSYEQYF	TGTGCCAGTAGTTCCAGACTAGCGGTAACGAGCTCCTACGAGCAGTACTTC
.	TRBD2	TRBJ2-7	TRBV11-2	CASSSHVSGGYEQYF	TGTGCCAGCAGCTCTCATGTGAGCGGGGGGTACGAGCAGTACTTC
.	.	TRBJ1-1	TRBV6-5	CASSYGGTEAFF	TGTGCCAGCAGTTACGGGGGCACTGAAGCTTTCTTT